Below are 29 T cell receptor beta chains sequenced from a single sample in a study of cytomegalovirus exposure and HLA in healthy donors. PCR involved 60 Vbeta and 13 Jbeta primers. Sequenced by immunoSEQ multiplex PCR; TCRdb stores in-frame clones only, minus some. The sample contains 75,000 to 95,000 clones, over 75% of which appear only once. The sequencing sample was made of PBMCs. Receptors originate from a male donor in good health and CMV-seropositive.

This clone appeared a single time. The rearrangement links TRBV7-9 to TRBJ2-7; 11 nucleotides agree with TRBD1. The CDR3 extends over 15 amino acids. The J segment lost 2 bases and the V segment lost 5 bases, leaving 5 bases of the junction unmatched. The germline CDR1 and CDR2 sequences are SEHNR and FQNEAQ (reference sequence). The CDR3 loop is CASSPTGQGAYEQYF. As DNA, the CDR3 is TGTGCCAGCAGCCCAACGGGACAGGGGGCCTACGAGCAGTACTTC.

The gene calls are TRBV7-7 and TRBJ2-3; 8 bases fit TRBD1. The CDR3 consists of 14 residues. V lost 5 bases, J lost 4 bases, and 5 bases stayed unmatched. In germline, CDR1 is SSHAT, CDR2 FNYEAQ (reference sequence). CDR3 in DNA: TGTGCCAGCAGCCGCGGACAGGGTGCAGATACGCAGTATTTT. Translated: CASSRGQGADTQYF. Complete variable domain (other parts from reference TRBV7-7 and TRBJ2-3): GAGVSQSPRYKVTKRGQDVTLRCDPISSHATLYWYQQALGQGPEFLTYFNYEAQPDKSGLPSDRFSAERPEGSISTLTIQRTEQRDSAMYRCASSRGQGADTQYFGPGTRLTVL.

This chain uses TRBV6-5 with TRBJ2-7, with D perhaps matching TRBD2 (5 bases). The CDR3 totals 13 residues. Germline V gene lookup returns CDR1 MNHEY and CDR2 SVGAGI. Deletions cut 1 base from V and 6 bases from J, with 10 bases between. CDR3 DNA sequence: TGTGCCAGCAGTTACTTACTAGGCACCGAGCAGTACTTC. Protein: CASSYLLGTEQYF.

The V gene is TRBV6-1, the J gene TRBJ2-4, with D possibly TRBD2 on 5 matching bases. Trimming cost V 8 bases and J 10 bases, with 15 bases left between them. Germline-derived CDR1 and CDR2 are MNHNS and SASEGT. CDR3 length equals 12 residues. CDR3 sequence: CASSSDRGIQYF. The CDR3 DNA sequence: TGTGCCAGCTCCTCAGACCGCGGGATTCAGTACTTC.

This chain joins TRBV28 and TRBJ1-5, with unresolved D. Trimming took off 5 bases at V and 6 bases at J, with 20 bases between the two ends. Germline assignment: CDR1 MDHEN and CDR2 SYDVKM. The CDR3 extends over 16 amino acids. CDR3 loop: CASSPHAGNPGQPQHF. Written as DNA, the CDR3 is TGTGCCAGCAGTCCTCACGCCGGGAACCCGGGTCAGCCCCAGCATTTT. The whole variable domain, remainder taken from reference TRBV28 and TRBJ1-5, is DVKVTQSSRYLVKRTGEKVFLECVQDMDHENMFWYRQDPGLGLRLIYFSYDVKMKEKGDIPEGYSVSREKKERFSLILESASTNQTSMYLCASSPHAGNPGQPQHFGDGTRLSIL.

This chain uses TRBV28 with TRBJ2-3, with a weak D call TRBD2 (7 bases). Trimming cost V 6 bases and J 2 bases, with 24 bases left between them. Germline CDR1 MDHEN, CDR2 SYDVKM. This CDR3 comprises 18 residues. The DNA of the CDR3 is TGTGCCAGCAGCCAGGGGAGACTAGCTCACCATAACACAGATACGCAGTATTTT. Residues: CASSQGRLAHHNTDTQYF.

The V gene is TRBV5-1, the J gene TRBJ2-7; tentative D call: TRBD2 (6 bases). Deletions cut 0 bases from V and 0 bases from J, with 10 bases between. This CDR3 has 15 residues. Germline CDR1 reads SGHRS; CDR2 reads YFSETQ. The DNA of the CDR3 is TGCGCCAGCAGCTTGGGTCGGGGGAGCTCCTACGAGCAGTACTTC. Protein: CASSLGRGSSYEQYF.

The rearrangement links TRBV2 to TRBJ2-5; TRBD1 matches at 9 bases. This CDR3 contains 15 residues. Per the germline V gene, CDR1 is SNHLY and CDR2 is FYNNEI. The junction had 9 bases not matched to a gene; V was cut back by 5 bases and J by 5 bases. CDR3 amino acids: CASSNRDRVIETQYF. CDR3 sequence (DNA): TGTGCCAGCAGTAACCGGGACAGGGTCATCGAGACCCAGTACTTC.

V usage is TRBV28 and J usage is TRBJ1-1, with D perhaps TRBD1 (5 bases). Looked up from germline, CDR1 is MDHEN and CDR2 is SYDVKM. The CDR3 is made up of 14 amino acids. The V end lost 5 bases, the J end lost 1 base, and 11 bases lay between the germline ends. Here the CDR3 reads CASSTQGGNTEAFF. CDR3 DNA sequence: TGTGCCAGCAGTACCCAGGGCGGGAACACTGAAGCTTTCTTT.

This chain links TRBV9 with TRBJ2-3; 9 bases map to TRBD1. CDR1 and CDR2 from the germline V gene are SGDLS and YYNGEE. V shed 2 bases and J 5 bases; nucleotides not matched to a gene: 6. This CDR3 has 15 amino acids. CDR3 coding DNA: TGTGCCAGCAGCGTCGCCGGGACAGGGCTAGATACGCAGTATTTT. It translates to CASSVAGTGLDTQYF.

This chain connects TRBV14 to TRBJ2-1; 8 bases line up with TRBD2. V shed 1 base and J 7 bases; nucleotides not matched to a gene: 6. The CDR3 sequence is 15 residues long. Germline values: CDR1 SGHDN, CDR2 FVKESK. The CDR3, as DNA: TGTGCCAGCAGCCAAGTTCTAGCGGGTGGGAATGAGCAGTTCTTC. The encoded protein is CASSQVLAGGNEQFF.

The chain couples TRBV5-1 to TRBJ2-7; 8 bases are shared with TRBD2. CDR1 SGHRS and CDR2 YFSETQ come from the germline V gene. V shed 4 bases, J shed 5 bases, and the junction held 14 bases outside the gene matches. There are 16 residues in the CDR3. In DNA, the CDR3 is TGCGCCAGCAGCAAGGTAGCGGGACATTATGTGGACGAGCAGTACTTC. Protein product: CASSKVAGHYVDEQYF.

The rearrangement uses TRBV30 and TRBJ1-6; no reliable D call. CDR1 and CDR2 (germline): GTSNPN, SVGIG (reference sequence). The CDR3 sequence is 15 residues long. The V end was cut by 4 bases, the J end by 0 bases, with 10 bases between. In DNA form, the CDR3 reads TGTGCCTGGACAGGTCCCAGCTCCTATAATTCACCCCTCCACTTT. It yields the protein CAWTGPSSYNSPLHF.

In its sample, this clone was seen once. The V and J genes are TRBV5-8 and TRBJ2-1; perhaps TRBD1 as D (7 bases). V was trimmed by 1 base and J by 6 bases, leaving 14 bases between them. CDR1 is SGHTS and CDR2 is YDEGEE in the germline V gene. This CDR3 has 15 residues. The DNA of the CDR3 is TGTGCCAGCAGCTTGTTGGGGCAGGGGGGCAATGAGCAGTTCTTC. This gives the protein CASSLLGQGGNEQFF.

The chain employs TRBV4-1 and TRBJ1-5; maybe TRBD1 (6 bases). The germline gives CDR1 MGHRA, CDR2 YSYEKL. CDR3 length: 15 residues. Trimming cost V 1 base and J 4 bases, with 11 bases left between them. The CDR3 protein is CASSQVYRANQPQHF. The CDR3 DNA follows: TGCGCCAGCAGCCAAGTGTACAGGGCAAATCAGCCCCAGCATTTT.

The chain is built from TRBV27 and TRBJ2-7; 7 positions agree with TRBD2. There are 16 residues in the CDR3. Per the germline V gene, CDR1 is MNHEY and CDR2 is SMNVEV (reference sequence). The J segment lost 3 bases and the V segment lost 6 bases, leaving 14 bases of the junction unmatched. The CDR3 is CASSSWLASGNYEQYF. DNA of the CDR3: TGTGCCAGCAGCTCTTGGCTCGCTAGCGGAAACTACGAGCAGTACTTC.

The rearrangement links TRBV6-4 to TRBJ2-1, with 9 bases aligning to TRBD2. The CDR3 runs to 16 residues. Per the germline V gene, CDR1 is MRHNA and CDR2 is SNTAGT. The V segment lost 0 bases and the J segment 8 bases; nucleotides outside the gene matches: 8. CDR3 DNA: TGTGCCAGCAGTGACTCAGGCGGGGGGGCCGCCCATGAGCAGTTCTTC. It specifies CASSDSGGGAAHEQFF.

CDR3 DNA sequence: TGTGCCAGCAGTGAGAGAGCGGGAGGTCACACAGATACGCAGTATTTT. Translated: CASSERAGGHTDTQYF. V usage is TRBV28 and J usage is TRBJ2-3; 9 bases fit TRBD2. The CDR3 sequence is 16 residues long. The germline V gene encodes CDR1 MDHEN and CDR2 SYDVKM. V shed 5 bases, J shed 2 bases, and the junction held 8 bases outside the gene matches.

This chain uses TRBV27 with TRBJ1-5, with D possibly TRBD1 on 5 matching bases. There are 13 residues in the CDR3. Per the germline V gene, CDR1 is MNHEY and CDR2 is SMNVEV (reference sequence). The V end was cut by 4 bases, the J end by 6 bases, with 10 bases between. The CDR3 bases are TGTGCCAGCAGTTCGGGACTCAGTCAGCCCCAGCATTTT. It codes for CASSSGLSQPQHF.

The chain joins TRBV7-9 to TRBJ1-3; possible D gene TRBD1, 5 bases. V was cut by 8 bases and J by 4 bases, with 27 bases left in between. This CDR3 has 18 residues. Germline CDR1 reads SEHNR; CDR2 reads FQNEAQ (reference sequence). The CDR3 loop is CASRSWSEGTVGGNTIYF. As DNA, the CDR3 is TGTGCCAGCCGCAGCTGGTCGGAGGGGACGGTGGGGGGAAACACCATATATTTT.

Only one count was recorded for this clone. This chain connects TRBV13 to TRBJ2-2; 9 nucleotides align to TRBD1. Per germline, CDR1 PRHDT and CDR2 FYEKMQ (reference sequence). Trimming removed 5 bases from V and 7 bases from J; junction bases left unmatched: 8. This CDR3 has 15 amino acids. CDR3 bases: TGTGCCAGCAGCCGCCGGACAGGGGAGGTCGGGGAGCTGTTTTTT. Translated, it gives CASSRRTGEVGELFF.

This clone has only a few counts. The chain combines TRBV27 with TRBJ1-3, with 7 positions matching TRBD1. Germline values: CDR1 MNHEY, CDR2 SMNVEV (reference sequence). The V segment lost 2 bases and the J segment 0 bases; nucleotides outside the gene matches: 7. This CDR3 is built from 17 residues. The CDR3 DNA reads TGTGCCAGCAGTTTAAGGGGGCCGTCCAGCTCTGGAAACACCATATATTTT. Translation gives CASSLRGPSSSGNTIYF.

The rearrangement links TRBV6-5 to TRBJ1-5, with no clear D. The CDR3 spans 15 residues. V shed 6 bases and J shed 0 bases, with 12 bases lying between them. Germline V gives CDR1 MNHEY, CDR2 SVGAGI. The CDR3 spells CASRQRVYSNQPQHF. The CDR3 nucleotides are TGTGCCAGCAGGCAACGGGTTTATAGCAATCAGCCCCAGCATTTT.

This chain uses TRBV2 with TRBJ2-3; D ambiguous. The CDR3 totals 12 residues. Germline CDR1 is SNHLY and CDR2 is FYNNEI. The V end was cut by 5 bases, the J end by 0 bases, with 3 bases between. The CDR3 here is CASSSSTDTQYF. CDR3 DNA sequence: TGTGCCAGCAGTTCTAGCACAGATACGCAGTATTTT.

The V call is TRBV7-9, the J call TRBJ2-1; no clear D gene. CDR3 length: 14 residues. CDR1 is SEHNR, CDR2 FQNEAQ, per germline (reference sequence). V lost 0 bases to trimming and J lost 5 bases, with 8 bases between them. The CDR3 DNA reads TGTGCCAGCAGCTTAGCGCGTGTAGACAATGAGCAGTTCTTC. Its protein is CASSLARVDNEQFF.

The J gene is TRBJ1-1, the V gene TRBV5-5, with D possibly being TRBD1 (5 bases). Germline V gene data show CDR1 as SGHKS and CDR2 as YYEKEE (reference sequence). The CDR3 covers 14 residues. The ends were cut back, 0 bases at V and 1 base at J, with 7 bases in the middle. The CDR3 here is CASSLEQANTEAFF. The CDR3 bases are TGTGCCAGCAGCTTGGAACAGGCGAACACTGAAGCTTTCTTT.

The chain combines TRBV6-1 with TRBJ1-5, with a weak D call TRBD1 (5 bases). Trimming removed 1 base from V and 6 bases from J, with 19 bases in between. CDR3 size: 17 residues. Germline lookup yields CDR1 MNHNS and CDR2 SASEGT. The CDR3 sequence: CASSEGWGGWVGQPQHF. CDR3 sequence (DNA): TGTGCCAGCAGTGAAGGGTGGGGGGGGTGGGTTGGTCAGCCCCAGCATTTT.

The chain uses TRBV27 and TRBJ2-7; TRBD2 might be the D (6 bases). Germline loops: CDR1 MNHEY, CDR2 SMNVEV (reference sequence). The CDR3 runs 14 residues. V was trimmed by 6 bases and J by 0 bases, leaving 12 bases between them. CDR3 loop: CASSRYGSSYEQYF. CDR3 DNA sequence: TGTGCCAGCAGCCGATACGGGAGCTCCTACGAGCAGTACTTC.

The chain uses TRBV4-1 and TRBJ1-1, with a possible D match to TRBD1 (5 bases). Germline values: CDR1 MGHRA, CDR2 YSYEKL. V lost 0 bases, J lost 5 bases, and 7 bases lay in between. This CDR3 contains 13 residues. This chain's CDR3 is CASSQDPGTEAFF. The CDR3 DNA is TGCGCCAGCAGCCAAGATCCAGGGACTGAAGCTTTCTTT.